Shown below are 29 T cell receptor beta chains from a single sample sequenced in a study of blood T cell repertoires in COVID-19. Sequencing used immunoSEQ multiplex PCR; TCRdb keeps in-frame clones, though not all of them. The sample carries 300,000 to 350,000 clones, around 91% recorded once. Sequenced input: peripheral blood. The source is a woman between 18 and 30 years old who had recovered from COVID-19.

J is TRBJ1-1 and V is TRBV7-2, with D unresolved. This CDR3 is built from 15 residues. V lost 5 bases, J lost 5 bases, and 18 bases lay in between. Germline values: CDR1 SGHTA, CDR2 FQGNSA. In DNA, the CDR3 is TGTGCCAGCAGCCTAACCACCGCCAGAGGGACTGAAGCTTTCTTT. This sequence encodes CASSLTTARGTEAFF.

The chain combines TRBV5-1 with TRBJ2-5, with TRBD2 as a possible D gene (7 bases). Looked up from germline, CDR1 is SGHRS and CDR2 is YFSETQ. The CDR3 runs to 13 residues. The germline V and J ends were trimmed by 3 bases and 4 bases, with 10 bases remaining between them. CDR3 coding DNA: TGCGCCAGCAGCTGGGGAGGGGGAGAGACCCAGTACTTC. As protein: CASSWGGGETQYF.

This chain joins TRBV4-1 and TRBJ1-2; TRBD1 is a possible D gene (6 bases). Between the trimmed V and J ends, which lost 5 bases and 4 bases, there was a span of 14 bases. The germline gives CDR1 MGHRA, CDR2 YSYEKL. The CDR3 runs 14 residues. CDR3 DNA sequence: TGCGCCAGCAGCTTTGCAGGGGAGCCCTATGGCTACACCTTC. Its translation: CASSFAGEPYGYTF.

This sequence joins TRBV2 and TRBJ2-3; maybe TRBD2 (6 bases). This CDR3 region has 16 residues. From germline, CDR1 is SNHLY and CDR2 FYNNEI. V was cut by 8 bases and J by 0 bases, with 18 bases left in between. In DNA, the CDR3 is TGTGCCAGCGGGAGGAAGCTAGCGCATAGCACAGATACGCAGTATTTT. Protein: CASGRKLAHSTDTQYF.

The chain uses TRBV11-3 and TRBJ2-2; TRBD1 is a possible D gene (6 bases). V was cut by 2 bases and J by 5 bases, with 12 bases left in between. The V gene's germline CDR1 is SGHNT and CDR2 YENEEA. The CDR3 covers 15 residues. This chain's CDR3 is CASSLSRGPTGELFF. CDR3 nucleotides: TGTGCCAGCAGCTTATCCAGGGGACCGACCGGGGAGCTGTTTTTT.

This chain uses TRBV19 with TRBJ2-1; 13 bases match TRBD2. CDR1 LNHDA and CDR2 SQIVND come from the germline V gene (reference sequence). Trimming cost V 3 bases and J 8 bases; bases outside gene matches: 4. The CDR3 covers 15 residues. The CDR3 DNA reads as TGTGCCAGTAGTATCCGACTAGCGGGGGGCTATGAGCAGTTCTTC. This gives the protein CASSIRLAGGYEQFF.

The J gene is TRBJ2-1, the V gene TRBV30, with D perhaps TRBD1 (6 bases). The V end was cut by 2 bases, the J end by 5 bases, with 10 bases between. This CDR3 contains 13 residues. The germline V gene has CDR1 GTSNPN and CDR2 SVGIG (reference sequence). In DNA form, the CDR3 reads TGTGCCTGGAGTTACAGGGTAAACAATGAGCAGTTCTTC. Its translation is CAWSYRVNNEQFF. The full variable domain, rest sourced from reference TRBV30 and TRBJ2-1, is SQTIHQWPATLVQPVGSPLSLECTVEGTSNPNLYWYRQAAGRGLQLLFYSVGIGQISSEVPQNLSASRPQDRQFILSSKKLLLSDSGFYLCAWSYRVNNEQFFGPGTRLTVL.

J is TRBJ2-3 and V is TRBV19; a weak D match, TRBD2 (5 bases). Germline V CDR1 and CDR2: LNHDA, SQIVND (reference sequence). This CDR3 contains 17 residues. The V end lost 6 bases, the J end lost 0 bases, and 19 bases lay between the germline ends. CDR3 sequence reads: CASRKRTVSSSTDTQYF. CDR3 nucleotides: TGTGCCAGTAGAAAACGGACTGTCAGTTCTAGCACAGATACGCAGTATTTT.

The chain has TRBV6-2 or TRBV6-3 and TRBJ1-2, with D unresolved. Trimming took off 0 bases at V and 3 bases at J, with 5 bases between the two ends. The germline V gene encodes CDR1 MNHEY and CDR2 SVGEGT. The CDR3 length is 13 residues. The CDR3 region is CASSYSSYYGYTF. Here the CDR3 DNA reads TGTGCCAGCAGTTACTCGAGCTACTATGGCTACACCTTC.

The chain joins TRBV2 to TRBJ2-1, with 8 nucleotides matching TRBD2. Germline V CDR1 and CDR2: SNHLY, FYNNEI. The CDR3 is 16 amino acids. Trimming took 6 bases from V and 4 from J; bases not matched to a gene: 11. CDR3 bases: TGTGCCAGCAGAGCTAGTCCCCGCGGGGGGTACAATGAGCAGTTCTTC. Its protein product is CASRASPRGGYNEQFF.

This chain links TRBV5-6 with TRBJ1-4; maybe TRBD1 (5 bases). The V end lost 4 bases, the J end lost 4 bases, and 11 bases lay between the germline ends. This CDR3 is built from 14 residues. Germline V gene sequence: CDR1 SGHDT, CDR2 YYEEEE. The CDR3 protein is CASSNQGYNEKLFF. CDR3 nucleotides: TGTGCCAGCAGCAACCAGGGTTATAATGAAAAACTGTTTTTT. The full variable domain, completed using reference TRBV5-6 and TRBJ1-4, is DAGVTQSPTHLIKTRGQQVTLRCSPKSGHDTVSWYQQALGQGPQFIFQYYEEEERQRGNFPDRFSGHQFPNYSSELNVNALLLGDSALYLCASSNQGYNEKLFFGSGTQLSVL.

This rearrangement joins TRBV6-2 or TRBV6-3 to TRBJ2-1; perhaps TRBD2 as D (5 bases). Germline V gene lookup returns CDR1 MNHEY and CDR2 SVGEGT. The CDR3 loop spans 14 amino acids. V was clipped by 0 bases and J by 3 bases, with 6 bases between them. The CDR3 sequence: CASSYSLDYNEQFF. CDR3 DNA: TGTGCCAGCAGTTACTCACTAGACTACAATGAGCAGTTCTTC.

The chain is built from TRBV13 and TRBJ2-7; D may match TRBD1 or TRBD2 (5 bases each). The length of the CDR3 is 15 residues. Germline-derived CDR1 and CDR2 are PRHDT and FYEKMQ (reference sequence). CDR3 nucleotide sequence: TGTGCCAGCAGCCTAGGGACCGGGATCCGACGCGAGCAGTACGTC. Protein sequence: CASSLGTGIRREQYV.

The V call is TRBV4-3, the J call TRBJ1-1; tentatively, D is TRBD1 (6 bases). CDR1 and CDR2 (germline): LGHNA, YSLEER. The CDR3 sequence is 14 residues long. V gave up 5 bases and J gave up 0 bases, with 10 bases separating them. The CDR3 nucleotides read TGCGCCAGCAGCGAACAGGGAGTGAACACTGAAGCTTTCTTT. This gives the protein CASSEQGVNTEAFF.

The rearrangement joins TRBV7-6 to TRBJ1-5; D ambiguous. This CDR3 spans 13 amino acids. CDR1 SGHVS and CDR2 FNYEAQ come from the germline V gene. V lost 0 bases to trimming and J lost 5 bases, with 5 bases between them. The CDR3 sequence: CASSLARDQPQHF. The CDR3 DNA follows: TGTGCCAGCAGCTTAGCAAGAGATCAGCCCCAGCATTTT.

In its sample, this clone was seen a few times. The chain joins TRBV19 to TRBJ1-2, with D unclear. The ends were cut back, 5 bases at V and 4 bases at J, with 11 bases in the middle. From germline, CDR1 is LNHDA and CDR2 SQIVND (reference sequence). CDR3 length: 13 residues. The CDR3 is CASSPMGSYGYTF. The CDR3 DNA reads TGTGCCAGTAGTCCCATGGGCAGCTATGGCTACACCTTC. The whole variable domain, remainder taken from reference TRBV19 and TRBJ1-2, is DGGITQSPKYLFRKEGQNVTLSCEQNLNHDAMYWYRQDPGQGLRLIYYSQIVNDFQKGDIAEGYSVSREKKESFPLTVTSAQKNPTAFYLCASSPMGSYGYTFGSGTRLTVV.

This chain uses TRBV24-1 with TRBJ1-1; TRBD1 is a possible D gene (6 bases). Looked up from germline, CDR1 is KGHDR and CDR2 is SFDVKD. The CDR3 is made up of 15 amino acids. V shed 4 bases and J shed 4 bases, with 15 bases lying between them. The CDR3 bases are TGTGCCACCAGTGACCACAACAGGGACGTCACTGAAGCTTTCTTT. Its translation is CATSDHNRDVTEAFF.

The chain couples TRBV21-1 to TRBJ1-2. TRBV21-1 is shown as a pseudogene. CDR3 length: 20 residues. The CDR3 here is CASSNADLSGERSSDYGYTF. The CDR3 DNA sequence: TGTGCCAGCAGCAACGCAGACCTCTCTGGGGAGAGGTCCTCTGACTATGGCTACACCTTC.

The CDR3, as DNA: TGCAGCGTTGCCAGGGGGCAAATGAACACTGAAGCTTTCTTT. Translated, it gives CSVARGQMNTEAFF. The chain has TRBV29-1 and TRBJ1-1; 8 bases agree with TRBD1. Germline loops: CDR1 SQVTM, CDR2 ANQGSEA. CDR3 size: 14 residues. V shed 4 bases, J shed 0 bases, and the junction held 4 bases outside the gene matches.

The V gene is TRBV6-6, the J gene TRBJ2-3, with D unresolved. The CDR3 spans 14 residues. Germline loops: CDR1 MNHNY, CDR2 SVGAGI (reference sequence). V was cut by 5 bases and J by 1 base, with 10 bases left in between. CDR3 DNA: TGTGCCAGCAGTCCCCCCACAGGCACAGATACGCAGTATTTT. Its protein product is CASSPPTGTDTQYF.

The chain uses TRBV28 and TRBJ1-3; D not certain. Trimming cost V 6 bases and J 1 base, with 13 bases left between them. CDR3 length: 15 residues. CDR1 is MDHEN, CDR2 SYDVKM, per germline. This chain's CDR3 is CASSGGESSGNTIYF. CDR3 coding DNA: TGTGCCAGCAGCGGAGGCGAATCTTCTGGAAACACCATATATTTT.

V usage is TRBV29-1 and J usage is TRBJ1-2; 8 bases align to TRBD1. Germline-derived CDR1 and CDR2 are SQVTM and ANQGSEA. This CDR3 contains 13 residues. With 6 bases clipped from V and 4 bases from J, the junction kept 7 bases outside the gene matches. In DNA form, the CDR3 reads TGCAGCGTGGGGACAGGCCCTTCCTATGGCTACACCTTC. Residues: CSVGTGPSYGYTF.

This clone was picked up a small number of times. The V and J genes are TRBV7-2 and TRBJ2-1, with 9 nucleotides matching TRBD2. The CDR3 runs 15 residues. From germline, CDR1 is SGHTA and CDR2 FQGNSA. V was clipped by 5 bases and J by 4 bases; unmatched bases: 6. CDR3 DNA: TGTGCCAGCAGCATCATAGCGGGAGCTTACAATGAGCAGTTCTTC. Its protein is CASSIIAGAYNEQFF.

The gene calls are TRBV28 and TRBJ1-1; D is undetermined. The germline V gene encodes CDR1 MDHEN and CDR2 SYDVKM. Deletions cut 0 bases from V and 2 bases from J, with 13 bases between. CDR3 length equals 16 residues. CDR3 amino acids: CASSLWWKEENTEAFF. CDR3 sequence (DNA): TGTGCCAGCAGTTTATGGTGGAAGGAGGAAAACACTGAAGCTTTCTTT.

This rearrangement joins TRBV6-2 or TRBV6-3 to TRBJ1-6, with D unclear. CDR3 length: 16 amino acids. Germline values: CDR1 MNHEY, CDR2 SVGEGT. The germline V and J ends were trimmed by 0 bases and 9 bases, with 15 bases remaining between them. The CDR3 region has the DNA TGTGCCAGCAGTTACTCGAGGGAGATCGGCGTTTCACCCCTCCACTTT. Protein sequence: CASSYSREIGVSPLHF.

The CDR3 DNA sequence: TGTGCCAGCAGCTTAGAAGCACCACCCTTCTACGAGCAGTACGTC. Its protein is CASSLEAPPFYEQYV. This sequence joins TRBV11-2 and TRBJ2-7; D remains ambiguous. The V end lost 0 bases, the J end lost 3 bases, and 12 bases lay between the germline ends. The CDR3 has 15 amino acids. Germline CDR1 SGHAT, CDR2 FQNNGV.

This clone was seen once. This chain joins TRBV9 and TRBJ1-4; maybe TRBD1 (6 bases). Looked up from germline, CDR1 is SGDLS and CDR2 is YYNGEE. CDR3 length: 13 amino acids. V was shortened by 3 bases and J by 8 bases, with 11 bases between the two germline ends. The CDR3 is CASSEGTSEKLFF. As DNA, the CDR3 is TGTGCCAGCAGCGAAGGGACAAGCGAAAAACTGTTTTTT.

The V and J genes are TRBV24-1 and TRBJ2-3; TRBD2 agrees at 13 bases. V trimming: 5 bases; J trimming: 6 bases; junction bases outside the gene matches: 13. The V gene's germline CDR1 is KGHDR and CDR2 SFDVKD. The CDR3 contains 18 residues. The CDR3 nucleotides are TGTGCCACCAGTGGAAGGACTAGCGGGAGCGCTCTCCTGGATACGCAGTATTTT. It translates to CATSGRTSGSALLDTQYF.

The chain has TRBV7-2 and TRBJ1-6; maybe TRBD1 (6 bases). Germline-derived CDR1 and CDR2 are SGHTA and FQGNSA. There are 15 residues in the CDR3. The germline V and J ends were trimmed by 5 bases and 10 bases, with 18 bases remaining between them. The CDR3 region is CASSATTGMGSPLHF. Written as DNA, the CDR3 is TGTGCCAGCAGCGCCACTACAGGGATGGGGTCACCCCTCCACTTT.